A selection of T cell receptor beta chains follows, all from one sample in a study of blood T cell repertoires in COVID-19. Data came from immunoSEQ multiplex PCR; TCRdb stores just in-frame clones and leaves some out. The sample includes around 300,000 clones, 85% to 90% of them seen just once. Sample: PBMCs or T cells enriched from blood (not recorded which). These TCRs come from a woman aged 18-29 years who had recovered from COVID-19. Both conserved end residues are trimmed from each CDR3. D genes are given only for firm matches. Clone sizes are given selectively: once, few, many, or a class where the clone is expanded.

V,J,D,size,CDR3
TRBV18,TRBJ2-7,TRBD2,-,ASSPPETSGGGEQY
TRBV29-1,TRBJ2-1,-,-,SVAKGIDNEQF
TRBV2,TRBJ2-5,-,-,ASSEQDQETQY
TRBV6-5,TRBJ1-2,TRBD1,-,ATLDRAGGYT
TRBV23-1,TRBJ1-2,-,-,ASSQVRAVYT
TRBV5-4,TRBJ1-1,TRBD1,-,ASSSSKQGAGYTEAF
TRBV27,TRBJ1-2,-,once,ASSGGPLSTYT
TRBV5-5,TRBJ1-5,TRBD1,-,ASSLVGTGNQPQH
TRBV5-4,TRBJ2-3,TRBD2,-,ASRSTSSLDTQY
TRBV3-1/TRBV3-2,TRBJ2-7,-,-,ASSLISYEQY
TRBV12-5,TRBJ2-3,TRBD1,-,ASDKDRAKGDTQY
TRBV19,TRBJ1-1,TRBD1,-,ASSDRGYVPEAF
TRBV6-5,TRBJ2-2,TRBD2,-,ASSGLAGGPGELF
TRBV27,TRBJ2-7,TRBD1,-,ASRTGDEQY
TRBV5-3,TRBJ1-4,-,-,ARSRIQDGLNEKLF
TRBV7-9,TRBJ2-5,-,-,ASSLGTVQETQY
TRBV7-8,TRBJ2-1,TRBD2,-,ASSSLVPSGAGSYNEQF
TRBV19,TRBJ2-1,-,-,ASSMEQSYNEQF
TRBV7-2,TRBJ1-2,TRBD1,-,ASSLDLWGQGESGYT
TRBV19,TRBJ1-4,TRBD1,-,ASTTTGTSEKLF
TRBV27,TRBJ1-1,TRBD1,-,ASRLQGRGTEAF
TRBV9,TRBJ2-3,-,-,ASSVVQAADTQY
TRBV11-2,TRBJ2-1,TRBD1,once,ASSLGRTGGDEQF
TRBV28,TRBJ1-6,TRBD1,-,ASSFWDRDNSPLH
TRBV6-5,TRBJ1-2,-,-,ASSYTERVGYT
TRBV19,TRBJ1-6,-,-,ASSFQGGSPLH
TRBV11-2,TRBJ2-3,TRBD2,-,ASSSRPPSGGLYTQY
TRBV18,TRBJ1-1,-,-,ASSPRTAREAF
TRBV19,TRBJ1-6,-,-,ASSILPSGGTYNSPLH
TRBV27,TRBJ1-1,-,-,ASSLGRGKAF
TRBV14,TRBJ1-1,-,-,ASSQDWSGRTEAF
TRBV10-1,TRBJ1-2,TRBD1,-,ASSSDRGYGYT
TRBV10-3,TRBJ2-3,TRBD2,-,AISESFGGATDTQY
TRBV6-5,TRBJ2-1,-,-,ASSYWAGTYNEQF
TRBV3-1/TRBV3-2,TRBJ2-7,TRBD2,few,ASSLGLAGGEEQY
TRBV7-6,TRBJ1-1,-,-,ASSLGRGGDPEAF
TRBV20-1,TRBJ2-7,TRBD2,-,SASQLAGGPEQY
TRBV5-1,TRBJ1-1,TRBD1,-,ASSLGSDRAEAF
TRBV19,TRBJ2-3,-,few,ASSIAKRDTQY
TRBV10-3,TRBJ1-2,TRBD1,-,AISLTLIGTAWDGYT
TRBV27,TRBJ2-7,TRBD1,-,ASSFRDRGYEQY
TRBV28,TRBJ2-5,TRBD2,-,ASRLGGEETQY
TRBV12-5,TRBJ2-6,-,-,ASLRSGANVLT
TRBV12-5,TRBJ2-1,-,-,ASGLVRARGSNEQF
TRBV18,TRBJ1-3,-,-,ASSPVPLQDSGNTIY
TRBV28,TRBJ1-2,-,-,ASSNQGYYGYT
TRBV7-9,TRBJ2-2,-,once,ASSLGQGANTGELF